The 3 T cell receptor beta chains given below trace back to one sample, sequenced in a study of monozygotic twins with inflammatory bowel disease. TCRdb reanalyzed the 5' RACE reads and collapses them to one entry per CDR3 protein, without DNA. The table gives about 300,000 distinct CDR3 sequences; the top ten clones make up less than 6.5% of it. Sequenced: blood. All receptors derive from a human donor with ulcerative colitis or Crohn's disease, or a healthy co-twin of an affected twin (not recorded which).

This chain joins TRBV11-2 and TRBJ2-1; TCRdb's D call of TRBD1 is untestable without DNA. Germline values: CDR1 SGHAT, CDR2 FQNNGV. The CDR3 loop spans 14 amino acids. This CDR3 is CASSLDRTGIEQFF.

This chain connects TRBV12-3 or TRBV12-4 to TRBJ2-3; TCRdb's D call, TRBD2, is unchecked because there is no DNA. This CDR3 contains 16 residues. CDR3 sequence reads: CASRGEATDHGNTQYF.

The genes are TRBV28 and TRBJ2-1; TCRdb designates TRBD2, a call that cannot be tested without DNA. The CDR3 has 16 amino acids. Looked up from germline, CDR1 is MDHEN and CDR2 is SYDVKM. CDR3 loop: CASSSGSGGAYNEQFF.